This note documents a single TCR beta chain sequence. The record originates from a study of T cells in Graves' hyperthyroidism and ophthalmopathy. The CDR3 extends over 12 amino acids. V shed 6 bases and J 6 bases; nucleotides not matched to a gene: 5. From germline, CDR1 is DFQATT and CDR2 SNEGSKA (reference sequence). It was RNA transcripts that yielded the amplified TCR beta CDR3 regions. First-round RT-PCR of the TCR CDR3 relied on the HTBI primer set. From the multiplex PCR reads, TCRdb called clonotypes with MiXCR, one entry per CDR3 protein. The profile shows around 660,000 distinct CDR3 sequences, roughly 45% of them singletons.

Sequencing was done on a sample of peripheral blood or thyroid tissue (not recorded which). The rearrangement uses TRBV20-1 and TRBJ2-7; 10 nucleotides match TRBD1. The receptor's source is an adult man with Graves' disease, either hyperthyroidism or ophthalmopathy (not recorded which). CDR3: CSAQTGGGEQYF. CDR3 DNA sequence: TGCAGTGCGCAGACAGGGGGCGGCGAGCAGTACTTC.